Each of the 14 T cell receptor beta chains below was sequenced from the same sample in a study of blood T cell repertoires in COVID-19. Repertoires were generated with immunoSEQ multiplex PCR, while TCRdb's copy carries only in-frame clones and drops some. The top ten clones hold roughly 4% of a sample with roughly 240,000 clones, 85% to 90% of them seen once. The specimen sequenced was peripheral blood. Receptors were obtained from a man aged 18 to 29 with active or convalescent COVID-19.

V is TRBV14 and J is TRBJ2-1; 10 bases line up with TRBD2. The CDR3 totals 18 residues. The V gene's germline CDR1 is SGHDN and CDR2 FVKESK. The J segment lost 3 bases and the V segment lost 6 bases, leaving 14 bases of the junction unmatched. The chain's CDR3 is CASSFRVSRTSGYNEQFF. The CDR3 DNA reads TGTGCCAGCAGTTTTCGTGTTTCGAGGACTAGCGGCTACAATGAGCAGTTCTTC.

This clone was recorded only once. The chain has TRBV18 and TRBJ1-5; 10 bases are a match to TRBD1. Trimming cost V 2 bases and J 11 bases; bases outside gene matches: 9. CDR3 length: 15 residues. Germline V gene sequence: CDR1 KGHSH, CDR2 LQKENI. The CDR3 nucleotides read TGTGCCAGCTCACCAAGGAGGACAGGGGGTGGGGCCCAGCATTTT. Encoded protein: CASSPRRTGGGAQHF.

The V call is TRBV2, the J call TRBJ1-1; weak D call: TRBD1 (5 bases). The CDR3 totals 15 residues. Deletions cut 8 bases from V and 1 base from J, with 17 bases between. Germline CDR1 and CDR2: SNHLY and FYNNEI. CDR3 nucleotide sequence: TGTGCCAGCGACAGAGCGGGACTTAAGAACACTGAAGCTTTCTTT. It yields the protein CASDRAGLKNTEAFF.

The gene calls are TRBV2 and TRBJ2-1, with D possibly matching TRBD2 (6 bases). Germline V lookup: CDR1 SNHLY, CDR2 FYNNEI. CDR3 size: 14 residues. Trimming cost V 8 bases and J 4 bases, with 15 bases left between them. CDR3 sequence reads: CASGSGDLYNEQFF. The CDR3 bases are TGTGCCAGCGGTAGCGGAGACCTATACAATGAGCAGTTCTTC.

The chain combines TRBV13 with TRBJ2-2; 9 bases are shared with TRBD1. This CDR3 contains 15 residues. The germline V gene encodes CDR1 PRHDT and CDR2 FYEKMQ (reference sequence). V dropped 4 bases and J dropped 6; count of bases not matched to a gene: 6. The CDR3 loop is CASSSRDRGAGELFF. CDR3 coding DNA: TGTGCCAGCAGCTCTCGCGACAGGGGGGCCGGGGAGCTGTTTTTT.

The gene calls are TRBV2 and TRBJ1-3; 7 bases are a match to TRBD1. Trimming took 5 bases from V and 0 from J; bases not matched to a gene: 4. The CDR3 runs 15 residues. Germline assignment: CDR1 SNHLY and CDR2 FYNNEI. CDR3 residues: CASSPGQSSGNTIYF. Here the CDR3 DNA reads TGTGCCAGCAGTCCGGGACAGAGCTCTGGAAACACCATATATTTT.

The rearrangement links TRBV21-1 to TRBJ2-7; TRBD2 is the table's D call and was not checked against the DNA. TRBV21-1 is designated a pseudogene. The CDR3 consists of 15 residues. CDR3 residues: CASTLLAGLSYEQYF. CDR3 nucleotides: TGTGCCAGCACCTTACTAGCGGGCCTTTCCTACGAGCAGTACTTC.

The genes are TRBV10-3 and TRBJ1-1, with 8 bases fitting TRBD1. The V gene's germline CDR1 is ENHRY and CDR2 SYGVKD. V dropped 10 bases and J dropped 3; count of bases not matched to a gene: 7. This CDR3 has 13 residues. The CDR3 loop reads CATGQGWDTEAFF. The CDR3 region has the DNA TGTGCCACTGGACAGGGATGGGACACTGAAGCTTTCTTT.

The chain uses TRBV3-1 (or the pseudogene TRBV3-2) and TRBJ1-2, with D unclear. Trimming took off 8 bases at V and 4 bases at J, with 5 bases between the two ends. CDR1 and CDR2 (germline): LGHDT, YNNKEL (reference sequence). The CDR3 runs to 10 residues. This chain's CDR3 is CASRGYGYTF. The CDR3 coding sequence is TGTGCCAGCCGGGGCTATGGCTACACCTTC.

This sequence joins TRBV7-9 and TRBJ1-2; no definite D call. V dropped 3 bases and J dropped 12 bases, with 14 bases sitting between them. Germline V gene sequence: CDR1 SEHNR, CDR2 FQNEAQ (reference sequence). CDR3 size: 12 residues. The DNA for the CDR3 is TGTGCCAGCAGCTTGTACCAAGCTACCCACACCTTC. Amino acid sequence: CASSLYQATHTF. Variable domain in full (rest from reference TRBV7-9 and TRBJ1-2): DTGVSQNPRHKITKRGQNVTFRCDPISEHNRLYWYRQTLGQGPEFLTYFQNEAQLEKSRLLSDRFSAERPKGSFSTLEIQRTEQGDSAMYLCASSLYQATHTFGSGTRLTVV.

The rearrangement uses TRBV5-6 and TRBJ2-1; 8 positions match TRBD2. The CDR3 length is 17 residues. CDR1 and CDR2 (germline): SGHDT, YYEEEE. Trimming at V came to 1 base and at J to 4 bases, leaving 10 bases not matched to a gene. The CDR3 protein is CASSLQEGRGGYNEQFF. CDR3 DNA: TGTGCCAGCAGCTTGCAGGAGGGCCGGGGGGGATACAATGAGCAGTTCTTC.

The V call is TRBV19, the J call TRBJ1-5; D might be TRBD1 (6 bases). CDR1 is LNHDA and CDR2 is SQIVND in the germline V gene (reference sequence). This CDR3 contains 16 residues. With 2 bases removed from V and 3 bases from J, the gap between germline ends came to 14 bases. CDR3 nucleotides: TGTGCCAGTAGTATACCCAGGGGCAGCCCCAATCAGCCCCAGCATTTT. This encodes CASSIPRGSPNQPQHF.

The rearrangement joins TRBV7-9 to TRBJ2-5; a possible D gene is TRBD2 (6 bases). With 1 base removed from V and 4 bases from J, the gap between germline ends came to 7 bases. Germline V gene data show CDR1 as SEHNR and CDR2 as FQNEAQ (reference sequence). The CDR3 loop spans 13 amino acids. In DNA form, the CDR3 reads TGTGCCAGCAGCTTAGTCGGGGGAGAGACCCAGTACTTC. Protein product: CASSLVGGETQYF.

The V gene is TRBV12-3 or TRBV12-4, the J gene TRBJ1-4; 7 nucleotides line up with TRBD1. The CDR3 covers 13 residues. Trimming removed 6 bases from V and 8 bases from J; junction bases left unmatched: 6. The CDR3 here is CASSQGVWEKLFF. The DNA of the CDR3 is TGTGCCAGCAGCCAGGGGGTTTGGGAAAAACTGTTTTTT.